The clone carrying this T cell receptor beta chain was observed many times. Its specificity is unknown. The data were obtained in a study of T-cell memory formation after mild COVID-19. Across the study: Largely donor-specific sequence clusters came from two donors.

MiXCR, applied by TCRdb to the 5' RACE reads, yields one record per CDR3 protein. The profile shows 380,000 or so distinct CDR3 sequences, approximately 15% of them singletons. J lost 7 bases, V lost 4 bases, and 12 bases had no gene match. Germline loops: CDR1 SGHTA, CDR2 FQGTGA. CDR3 length: 15 amino acids. General study points: Clones that contracted from day 15 to 85 were balanced CD4/CD8, while later expanders leaned CD4+. CD4+ clones that contracted lay mainly in CM and EM; CD8+ ones lay in EMRA.

The receptor's source is a man aged 18 to 29 who had mild COVID-19 (a few samples of this study predate the infection). Cell type and time point are not known. The sample taken for sequencing was PBMCs or a T cell subset sorted from them (not recorded which). The chain joins TRBV7-3 to TRBJ2-7, with TRBD1 matching over 8 bases. Here the CDR3 DNA reads TGTGCCAGCAGCTCCGGGACAGGCTCCCAGAAGGAGCAGTACTTC. Amino acid sequence: CASSSGTGSQKEQYF.